Sequencing of this TCR beta chain was carried out in a study of memory CD4+ T cells and cytomegalovirus serostatus. Findings and caveats of the study: The CMV-associated TCR signature appears largely within the CD4+ memory repertoire.

From germline, CDR1 is SEHNR and CDR2 FQNEAQ (reference sequence). This CDR3 contains 15 residues. Trimming shortened V by 0 bases and J by 4 bases, and 12 bases separated the two germline ends. Generated by immunoSEQ multiplex PCR, the TCRdb table keeps only in-frame clones and is missing some. The data hold about 25,000 clones, with around three quarters observed a single time. This clone was counted only a few times. Antigen unknown. The sort gate was single viable CD3+CD4+CD8-CD45RO+ cells for memory CD4+ T cells. The genes are TRBV7-9 and TRBJ1-2, with D perhaps matching TRBD1 (5 bases). Sequenced: memory CD4+ T cells from blood. This clonotype was obtained from an adult in good health and CMV-seronegative. The CDR3 DNA is TGTGCCAGCAGCTTAGCGGCGGGGCATGTCTATGGCTACACCTTC. It yields the protein CASSLAAGHVYGYTF. Full variable domain (remainder filled in from reference TRBV7-9 and TRBJ1-2): DTGVSQNPRHKITKRGQNVTFRCDPISEHNRLYWYRQTLGQGPEFLTYFQNEAQLEKSRLLSDRFSAERPKGSFSTLEIQRTEQGDSAMYLCASSLAAGHVYGYTFGSGTRLTVV.